This T cell receptor (beta chain) was captured by sequencing in a study of cytotoxic CD8 clonotypes in ibrutinib-treated CLL (TCRdb year 2021). Regarding the research as a whole: The cohort included approximately 15 treatment-naive and about a dozen relapsed/refractory patients; about 18 were IGHV unmutated. Samples at response were collected after a median of approximately twelve months of treatment, with a range of about 6 to 40 months. Longitudinal samples were obtainable from 26 of the 86 participants in the trial. Cryopreserved peripheral blood mononuclear cells were collected at three points: before therapy, at response, and at either sustained remission or disease progression. All remission and progressive disease samples were collected while patients were still receiving ibrutinib. On average, each sample yielded 270,000 or so productive templates and under 95,000 productive rearrangements. Responses were partial in 25 or so patients and complete in 2; after median about 70 months follow-up, about 15 stayed in remission and approximately twelve progressed.

From a lookup of the germline V gene (reference sequence), CDR1 and CDR2 are LNHDA and SQIVND. The CDR3 runs 14 residues from the cysteine to the phenylalanine. Only the CDR3 DNA is retained, 42 bases long and in frame from the first base. V ends up 1 base short and J 10 bases short, with an unmatched junction base count of 7. Overall results and qualifications from the work: Sustained-remission and progressing patients did not have matched sampling times, and lymph node repertoires were not examined. Public clonotypes were rare and either shrank or stayed stable during treatment, and the rise in clonality at ibrutinib response reflected expansion of private clonotypes. Baseline clonality exceeded that of age-matched healthy donors and correlated strongly with circulating CD8+ T-cell counts. At ibrutinib response clonality went up, during sustained remission it held steady, and at progression it dropped back toward baseline.

The sample's time point label is to be understood as: about 11 months on ibrutinib. For TCR beta library preparation, about 1.8 micrograms of genomic DNA were isolated from cryopreserved PBMCs. Longitudinal blood samples from CLL patients on ibrutinib monotherapy underwent high-throughput TCR beta sequencing. The patients took part in an open-label, single-center phase 2 trial of ibrutinib monotherapy. With regard to this clone: Its antigen is not yet known. No per-base quality is available; no much larger clone lies one base away.

Each clonotype received, on average, about 10x coverage in deep resolution sequencing performed on a MiSeq, where the target depth lay between 1 in 1 million and 1 in 200,000 T cells. TCR beta libraries were generated with the immunoSEQ hsTCRB Kit. For the original study's pipeline: ImmunoSEQ Data Assistant and ImmunoSEQ Analyzer were used for data analysis, and V, D and J genes were assigned according to IMGT definitions. Clonality was computed as one minus normalized Shannon entropy of productive rearrangement frequencies, ranging from 0 to 1. Public clonotype analysis was restricted to overrepresented clonotypes comprising at least 0.05% of each patient's repertoire. Some 13 age-matched healthy donor repertoires from immuneACCESS served as clonality controls. What TCRdb holds here is the immuneACCESS table cut down to in-frame rearrangements. Part of the clones is not present; checked against another copy, under half of the missing clones reflect an unresolved V gene, and the others are unexplained. The V and J calls and clone size were taken over from that table, and D and trimming were inferred from the DNA. This sample has 50,000 to 75,000 clones in its table, and about 65% of those were observed once. The ten top clones hold about 39% of the sample.

The sequence links TRBV19 to TRBJ1-1; 9 bases in between match TRBD1. Material: PBMCs, obtained after 12 months of ibrutinib treatment. The clonotype originates from a human donor with chronic lymphocytic leukemia. The DNA sequence is as follows: TGTGCCAGTAGTATAGCCCGGACAGGGGATCGAGCTTTCTTT. Translation gives CASSIARTGDRAFF.